Below are 9 T cell receptor beta chains sequenced from a single sample in a study of cytotoxic CD8 clonotypes in ibrutinib-treated CLL. This table comes from immunoSEQ multiplex PCR, and its TCRdb copy is limited to in-frame clones, with some not included. Altogether roughly 15,000 clones are present, 81% being singletons, with the ten largest covering about a sixth. Here the sequenced sample was PBMCs, taken before ibrutinib treatment. The origin of the receptors is a human donor with chronic lymphocytic leukemia.

This chain connects TRBV7-9 to TRBJ2-3, with 10 bases identical to TRBD2. The CDR3 is 14 amino acids. Germline CDR1 is SEHNR and CDR2 is FQNEAQ (reference sequence). The trim removed 4 bases at V and 5 bases at J, leaving 3 bases unmatched. The CDR3: CASSYGTSVDTQYF. CDR3 DNA sequence: TGTGCCAGCAGCTACGGGACTAGCGTAGATACGCAGTATTTT.

This chain links TRBV2 with TRBJ1-1; D perhaps matches TRBD1 (6 bases). Germline assignment: CDR1 SNHLY and CDR2 FYNNEI. V was trimmed by 6 bases and J by 3 bases, leaving 11 bases between them. The CDR3 loop spans 13 amino acids. Written as DNA, the CDR3 is TGTGCCAGCAGCCTACAGGGAGACACTGAAGCTTTCTTT. Amino acid sequence: CASSLQGDTEAFF.

The J gene is TRBJ1-5, the V gene TRBV5-1; TRBD1 matches at 9 bases. Germline lookup yields CDR1 SGHRS and CDR2 YFSETQ. The CDR3 is 14 amino acids. Losses at the gene ends were 4 bases for V and 4 bases for J; bases not matched to a gene: 3. For the CDR3, the DNA is TGCGCCAGCAGCCCAGGACAGGGGAATCAGCCCCAGCATTTT. It translates to CASSPGQGNQPQHF.

V usage is TRBV5-5 and J usage is TRBJ2-7; no definite D call. V shed 2 bases and J shed 0 bases, with 12 bases lying between them. The germline CDR1 and CDR2 sequences are SGHKS and YYEKEE (reference sequence). The CDR3 is made up of 15 amino acids. CDR3 loop: CASSFLRTDSYEQYF. DNA for the CDR3: TGTGCCAGCAGCTTCTTAAGAACGGACTCCTACGAGCAGTACTTC.

The chain recombines TRBV13 with TRBJ2-7; D possibly corresponds to TRBD2 (5 bases). CDR1 and CDR2 from the germline V gene are PRHDT and FYEKMQ (reference sequence). The CDR3 length is 15 residues. V shed 5 bases and J shed 3 bases, with 17 bases lying between them. This CDR3 is CASSPENRDRYEQYF. DNA of the CDR3: TGTGCCAGCAGCCCCGAGAACCGGGATCGCTACGAGCAGTACTTC.

The chain recombines TRBV18 with TRBJ2-1; no definite D call. Trimming pared 1 base from V and 4 bases from J, leaving 11 bases between. This CDR3 has 15 residues. Per the germline V gene, CDR1 is KGHSH and CDR2 is LQKENI. This CDR3 is CASSPRDSLYNEQFF. DNA for the CDR3: TGTGCCAGCTCACCACGAGACTCTCTATACAATGAGCAGTTCTTC.

The V call is TRBV27, the J call TRBJ2-1; possibly TRBD1 for D (6 bases). In germline, CDR1 is MNHEY, CDR2 SMNVEV (reference sequence). Trimming took 6 bases from V and 2 from J, leaving 14 bases between them. The CDR3 contains 15 residues. The CDR3 region is CASRRGFWAYNEQFF. For the CDR3, the DNA is TGTGCCAGCAGGAGGGGGTTTTGGGCCTACAATGAGCAGTTCTTC.

The V call is TRBV27, the J call TRBJ2-7; TRBD2 agrees at 10 bases. V was clipped by 4 bases and J by 0 bases; unmatched bases: 3. CDR3 length: 15 residues. CDR1 is MNHEY and CDR2 is SMNVEV in the germline V gene (reference sequence). CDR3 nucleotides: TGTGCCAGCAGTTCACTAGCGGGGCTCTCCTACGAGCAGTACTTC. Protein product: CASSSLAGLSYEQYF.

V and J are TRBV5-6 and TRBJ1-4, with a tentative D call TRBD1 (5 bases). V was shortened by 5 bases and J by 0 bases, with 11 bases between the two germline ends. There are 15 residues in the CDR3. The germline V gene encodes CDR1 SGHDT and CDR2 YYEEEE. The CDR3 DNA reads TGTGCCAGCAGGAGAACAGGTGCAACTAATGAAAAACTGTTTTTT. Residues: CASRRTGATNEKLFF.